This entry is about one T cell receptor beta chain. From germline, CDR1 is SGHNT and CDR2 YYREEE (reference sequence). The CDR3 spans 12 residues. V lost 1 base, J lost 4 bases, and 6 bases lay in between. TCRdb keeps only in-frame clones here, not all; method: immunoSEQ multiplex PCR. Of about 69,000 clones listed, around 80% are singletons. The sample originates from a study of OX40 agonist ivuxolimab in advanced cancers. The sequences come from CD4+ or CD8+ T cells sorted from blood, collected in a trial of the OX40 agonist ivuxolimab. The sequence derives from an adult with an advanced solid tumor such as melanoma, head and neck, liver or kidney cancer. The chain employs TRBV5-4 and TRBJ2-7; D is undetermined. As DNA, the CDR3 is TGTGCCAGCAGCTTGAACATGTACGAGCAGTACTTC. This codes for CASSLNMYEQYF.